The T cell receptor beta chain under discussion was sequenced for a study of shared clonotypes between healthy human individuals. Terminally differentiated effector memory CD45RA+ cells were excluded from the naive CD8 cells, which were CD45RO-negative and positively selected for CCR7. Germline values: CDR1 LNHDA, CDR2 SQIVND (reference sequence). The CDR3 is 14 amino acids. Trimming at V came to 5 bases and at J to 4 bases, leaving 4 bases not matched to a gene. Authors' analysis steps: Junction-only sequences produced by ImmunoSEQ had no quality scores, so filtering differed. Sequencing used immunoSEQ multiplex PCR; TCRdb keeps in-frame clones, though not all of them. The V and J calls and clone size come from that table; D and trimming were worked out from the DNA. This repertoire shows hundreds of thousands of clones, roughly 94% found once; its top ten account for approximately 25%.

Source material: naive CD8+ T cells sorted from blood. V and J are TRBV19 and TRBJ2-2; 7 bases agree with TRBD1. This TCR was sampled from a man under 40 in good health. This chain's CDR3 is CASSQGQLTGELFF. For the CDR3, the DNA is TGTGCCAGTAGTCAGGGACAGCTCACCGGGGAGCTGTTTTTT.